The 27 T cell receptor beta chains presented below share a single source sample, sequenced in a study of cytomegalovirus exposure and HLA in healthy donors. The PCR used 60 Vbeta and 13 Jbeta primers. Sequenced by immunoSEQ multiplex PCR; TCRdb stores in-frame clones only, minus some. This sample has about 120,000 clones, with over 75% found just once. Sequenced sample: PBMCs. These receptors all stem from a woman between 18 and 29 years old in good health and CMV-seronegative.

The genes are TRBV15 and TRBJ2-7; tentative D call: TRBD2 (5 bases). Trimming removed 0 bases at V and 5 bases at J, with 20 bases between. Germline CDR1 reads LNHNV; CDR2 reads YYDKDF (reference sequence). This CDR3 contains 17 residues. The CDR3 loop reads CATSRDFSHSGSHEQYF. The CDR3 region has the DNA TGTGCCACCAGCAGAGATTTTTCTCACTCGGGGAGCCACGAGCAGTACTTC.

DNA of the CDR3: TGTGCCAGCAGCGGCGCTTCCGACAGCTCTGGAAACACCATATATTTT. Its protein product is CASSGASDSSGNTIYF. The genes are TRBV2 and TRBJ1-3, with D possibly being TRBD1 (5 bases). The germline gives CDR1 SNHLY, CDR2 FYNNEI. This CDR3 is built from 16 residues. V was shortened by 6 bases and J by 0 bases, with 15 bases between the two germline ends.

V is TRBV7-9 and J is TRBJ2-1, with D perhaps matching TRBD1 (5 bases). From germline, CDR1 is SEHNR and CDR2 FQNEAQ (reference sequence). The V and J ends lost 3 bases and 8 bases respectively, with 11 bases between them. This CDR3 comprises 13 residues. CDR3 loop: CASSFGHIDEQFF. The CDR3 DNA follows: TGTGCCAGCAGCTTCGGACATATAGATGAGCAGTTCTTC.

This chain connects TRBV7-9 to TRBJ2-7; the D gene is possibly TRBD1 (5 bases). Germline V gene lookup returns CDR1 SEHNR and CDR2 FQNEAQ (reference sequence). V lost 1 base, J lost 0 bases, and 16 bases lay in between. This CDR3 has 17 amino acids. Here the CDR3 reads CASSLESKAGNSYEQYF. The DNA of the CDR3 is TGTGCCAGCAGCTTAGAGTCTAAGGCAGGGAACTCCTACGAGCAGTACTTC.

This clone has only one observation. The J gene is TRBJ2-7, the V gene TRBV6-5, with 8 nucleotides matching TRBD1. Germline V lookup: CDR1 MNHEY, CDR2 SVGAGI. Trimming took 10 bases from V and 5 from J; bases not matched to a gene: 7. The CDR3 has 12 residues. The CDR3 loop is CATGQGQDEQYF. CDR3 nucleotides: TGTGCCACCGGACAGGGACAGGACGAGCAGTACTTC.

CDR3 protein: CASSFGGGSSYEQYF. The CDR3 region has the DNA TGTGCCAGCAGCTTTGGGGGGGGGAGCTCCTACGAGCAGTACTTC. The J gene is TRBJ2-7, the V gene TRBV11-2, with 7 nucleotides matching TRBD2. The germline gives CDR1 SGHAT, CDR2 FQNNGV. CDR3 size: 15 residues. Unmatched junction bases numbered 5, after V lost 3 bases and J lost 0 bases. Full variable domain (missing parts from reference TRBV11-2 and TRBJ2-7): EAGVAQSPRYKIIEKRQSVAFWCNPISGHATLYWYQQILGQGPKLLIQFQNNGVVDDSQLPKDRFSAERLKGVDSTLKIQPAKLEDSAVYLCASSFGGGSSYEQYFGPGTRLTVT.

The V gene is TRBV27, the J gene TRBJ1-1; D is perhaps TRBD1 (5 bases). V lost 2 bases to trimming and J lost 2 bases, with 9 bases between them. The germline CDR1 and CDR2 sequences are MNHEY and SMNVEV (reference sequence). The CDR3 has 14 residues. The CDR3 loop reads CASSLKGFNTEAFF. DNA of the CDR3: TGTGCCAGCAGTTTAAAGGGGTTTAACACTGAAGCTTTCTTT.

This chain links TRBV19 with TRBJ2-1, with 9 bases aligning to TRBD2. The CDR3 spans 17 residues. Germline trimming cut 6 bases from V and 0 bases from J; bases unmatched to any gene: 9. Germline assignment: CDR1 LNHDA and CDR2 SQIVND (reference sequence). This chain's CDR3 is CASSPRRTSASYNEQFF. The CDR3 region has the DNA TGTGCCAGTAGCCCCCGCCGGACTAGCGCCTCCTACAATGAGCAGTTCTTC.

This chain links TRBV4-3 with TRBJ1-6; 8 bases are shared with TRBD1. The germline CDR1 and CDR2 sequences are LGHNA and YSLEER. CDR3 size: 16 residues. The V and J ends lost 4 bases and 7 bases, in that order; junction bases with no gene match: 9. CDR3 in DNA: TGCGCCAGCAGCCCCCGGACAGGGTCTCGGAATTCACCCCTCCACTTT. This codes for CASSPRTGSRNSPLHF.

The V and J genes are TRBV2 and TRBJ2-5; no clear D gene. CDR1 and CDR2 from the germline V gene are SNHLY and FYNNEI. This CDR3 region has 15 residues. V was clipped by 0 bases and J by 0 bases, with 8 bases between them. In DNA, the CDR3 is TGTGCCAGCAGTGAAGCGAGGCTCTACCAAGAGACCCAGTACTTC. Translated: CASSEARLYQETQYF.

The rearrangement uses TRBV5-4 and TRBJ2-3; TRBD2 matches at 7 bases. The CDR3 runs 16 residues. J gave up 2 bases and V 2 bases, and 8 bases lay outside the gene matches. The germline V gene has CDR1 SGHNT and CDR2 YYREEE (reference sequence). CDR3 region: CASSLPGLPPTDTQYF. The CDR3 DNA follows: TGTGCCAGCAGCTTACCGGGACTACCCCCCACAGATACGCAGTATTTT.

The V call is TRBV18, the J call TRBJ2-3; tentative D call: TRBD1 (5 bases). Trimming removed 2 bases at V and 0 bases at J, with 21 bases between. This CDR3 is built from 19 residues. Looked up from germline, CDR1 is KGHSH and CDR2 is LQKENI. Written as DNA, the CDR3 is TGTGCCAGCTCACCAAACTCTATAAGCCCAGGGATTAGCACAGATACGCAGTATTTT. It specifies CASSPNSISPGISTDTQYF.

This chain joins TRBV4-1 and TRBJ2-1, with no clear D. Germline V gives CDR1 MGHRA, CDR2 YSYEKL. The CDR3 totals 13 residues. Deletions cut 4 bases from V and 9 bases from J, with 13 bases between. The CDR3 sequence: CASSPRQATEQFF. DNA of the CDR3: TGCGCCAGCAGCCCCCGGCAGGCCACTGAGCAGTTCTTC.

The chain links TRBV11-2 to TRBJ2-1, with D perhaps TRBD1 (6 bases). V was pared by 5 bases and J by 3 bases, with 11 bases between. The CDR3 loop spans 14 amino acids. Germline CDR1 is SGHAT and CDR2 is FQNNGV. The DNA for the CDR3 is TGTGCCAGCAGCCAAGGACAGATCTACAATGAGCAGTTCTTC. This codes for CASSQGQIYNEQFF.

This clone occurred a few times. The V call is TRBV5-1, the J call TRBJ2-7; D is unresolved. This CDR3 is 14 amino acids long. Trimming cost V 0 bases and J 2 bases, with 9 bases left between them. Germline V CDR1 and CDR2: SGHRS, YFSETQ. CDR3 nucleotides: TGCGCCAGCAGCTTGGGTCAGGTAGCCTACGAGCAGTACTTC. Translation: CASSLGQVAYEQYF.

This sequence joins TRBV2 and TRBJ1-2; 12 positions agree with TRBD1. This CDR3 spans 15 amino acids. Germline CDR1 reads SNHLY; CDR2 reads FYNNEI. The V gene end was trimmed by 6 bases and the J gene end by 8 bases; junction bases not matched to a gene: 10. CDR3 sequence: CASRHPGQGAEGYTF. The CDR3 DNA sequence: TGTGCCAGCAGGCACCCGGGACAGGGGGCCGAGGGCTACACCTTC.

The V call is TRBV4-3, the J call TRBJ1-4, with 9 bases fitting TRBD1. Germline lookup yields CDR1 LGHNA and CDR2 YSLEER. The ends lost 1 base at V and 12 bases at J; junction bases unmatched: 9. The CDR3 covers 15 residues. The CDR3 bases are TGCGCCAGCAGCCAAGCTACAACAGGGGGCGAGGAACTGTTTTTT. Translated: CASSQATTGGEELFF.

The chain uses TRBV7-2 and TRBJ1-6; D is uncertain. CDR1 SGHTA and CDR2 FQGNSA come from the germline V gene. The CDR3 sequence is 15 residues long. V shed 1 base and J shed 7 bases, with 11 bases lying between them. In nucleotides, the CDR3 is TGTGCCAGCAGCTTAGGACTGCCCGGGAATTCACCCCTCCACTTT. It yields the protein CASSLGLPGNSPLHF.

The rearrangement uses TRBV5-1 and TRBJ1-1; TRBD1 matches 7 bases. Germline V gives CDR1 SGHRS, CDR2 YFSETQ. V dropped 0 bases and J dropped 3; count of bases not matched to a gene: 2. This CDR3 is 14 amino acids long. The chain's CDR3 is CASSLDRGYTEAFF. DNA for the CDR3: TGCGCCAGCAGCTTGGACAGGGGTTACACTGAAGCTTTCTTT.

The rearrangement uses TRBV10-2 and TRBJ1-2; possibly TRBD1 for D (6 bases). The CDR3 is 12 amino acids. Trimming cost V 6 bases and J 3 bases, with 8 bases left between them. Germline lookup yields CDR1 WSHSY and CDR2 SAAADI. As DNA, the CDR3 is TGCGCCAGCAGCAACAGGGACTATGGCTACACCTTC. This gives the protein CASSNRDYGYTF.

This rearrangement joins TRBV4-2 to TRBJ2-5; perhaps TRBD1 as D (5 bases). V lost 4 bases to trimming and J lost 10 bases, with 19 bases between them. CDR1 LGHNA and CDR2 YNFKEQ come from the germline V gene. The CDR3 covers 14 residues. The CDR3 region has the DNA TGTGCCAGCAGCCCCCCAAGCCGACAGTATGACCAGTACTTC. Amino acid sequence: CASSPPSRQYDQYF.

This rearrangement joins TRBV21-1 to TRBJ2-7; TRBD1, the D gene given by the table, was not confirmed from the DNA. TRBV21-1 corresponds to a pseudogene. The CDR3 totals 17 residues. CDR3 DNA sequence: TGTGCCAGCAGCAAAGCGCCGAGGGCAGGGGGAAAGGGCGAGCAGTACTTC. Translating gives CASSKAPRAGGKGEQYF.

V is TRBV11-3 and J is TRBJ2-1, with D tentatively TRBD1 (5 bases). CDR3 length equals 15 residues. V lost 1 base to trimming and J lost 6 bases, with 13 bases between them. Germline V gene sequence: CDR1 SGHNT, CDR2 YENEEA. The CDR3 DNA is TGTGCCAGCAGCTTAGGACAGTCTAGGGCCAATGAGCAGTTCTTC. This codes for CASSLGQSRANEQFF.

V is TRBV2 and J is TRBJ1-6; D perhaps matches TRBD1 (6 bases). V was clipped by 9 bases and J by 2 bases, with 17 bases between them. The CDR3 sequence is 16 residues long. Germline V gene data show CDR1 as SNHLY and CDR2 as FYNNEI. CDR3: CASCRATGTYNSPLHF. The DNA for the CDR3 is TGTGCCAGTTGCCGGGCCACAGGGACCTATAATTCACCCCTCCACTTT.

V gene TRBV7-9 combines with J gene TRBJ2-5; the match to TRBD2 covers 13 bases. This CDR3 has 16 amino acids. Looked up from germline, CDR1 is SEHNR and CDR2 is FQNEAQ (reference sequence). Unmatched junction bases numbered 8, after V lost 5 bases and J lost 5 bases. CDR3 region: CASSPLLAGGPETQYF. The DNA of the CDR3 is TGTGCCAGCAGCCCCTTACTAGCGGGGGGGCCGGAGACCCAGTACTTC.

This chain uses TRBV6-1 with TRBJ1-2, with 7 positions matching TRBD1. Germline V gene lookup returns CDR1 MNHNS and CDR2 SASEGT. This CDR3 has 19 residues. With V trimmed by 0 bases and J by 0 bases, 13 bases remained unmatched. The CDR3 spells CASSEAFLDRTGPNYGYTF. CDR3 sequence (DNA): TGTGCCAGCAGTGAAGCTTTTTTGGACAGGACAGGACCTAACTATGGCTACACCTTC.

This rearrangement joins TRBV10-1 to TRBJ2-2; maybe TRBD1 (5 bases). This CDR3 is built from 14 residues. Trimming stripped 2 bases from V and 1 base from J, with 5 bases between. Germline assignment: CDR1 WNHNN and CDR2 SYGVQD (reference sequence). The DNA of the CDR3 is TGCGCCAGCAGTGAGACAGGGAACACCGGGGAGCTGTTTTTT. It translates to CASSETGNTGELFF.